Listed below are T cell receptor beta chains from one sample, sequenced in a study of blood T cell repertoires in COVID-19. Sequencing used immunoSEQ multiplex PCR; TCRdb keeps in-frame clones, though not all of them. Of about 180,000 clones listed, 80% to 90% were seen once; the top ten hold over 2.5%. The sample comprised peripheral blood. The source of these receptors is a man in his 60s with acute or convalescent COVID-19. CDR3s include the opening cysteine and the closing phenylalanine or tryptophan. D genes are given only for firm matches. Clone size is shown for a subset of rows, as once, few, many or a class of expanded clone.

>NA|TRBV7-9|NA|16|TRBJ1-4
CASSLASGHTNEKLFF
TGTGCCAGCAGCTTAGCTTCGGGACACACTAATGAAAAACTGTTTTTT
>NA|TRBV21-1|NA|16|TRBJ2-4
CASSLKSGTDENIQYF
TGTGCCAGCAGCTTAAAATCCGGGACAGACGAAAACATTCAGTACTTC
>NA|TRBV28|TRBD2|20|TRBJ2-4
CASSPRRTSYTDRAKNIQYF
TGTGCCAGCAGTCCCCGACGGACTAGCTACACCGACCGTGCCAAAAACATTCAGTACTTC
>NA|TRBV7-3|TRBD2|19|TRBJ2-1
CASSTPGLAGGSSYNEQFF
TGTGCCAGCAGCACCCCGGGACTAGCGGGAGGGAGCTCCTACAATGAGCAGTTCTTC
>once|TRBV27|NA|15|TRBJ2-3
CASSLVGASTDTQYF
TGTGCCAGCAGTTTAGTAGGGGCTAGCACAGATACGCAGTATTTT
>NA|TRBV7-2|NA|14|TRBJ2-7
CASSAAPFSYEQYF
TGTGCCAGCAGCGCGGCGCCGTTCTCCTACGAGCAGTACTTC
>NA|TRBV7-2|NA|13|TRBJ2-5
CASPRGAGETQYF
TGTGCCTCGCCCCGGGGGGCAGGGGAGACCCAGTACTTC
>NA|TRBV5-1|NA|14|TRBJ2-2
CASNRDSFTGELFF
TGCGCCAGCAACCGGGACTCATTCACCGGGGAGCTGTTTTTT
>few|TRBV28|NA|13|TRBJ1-5
CASSFRIHQPQHF
TGTGCCAGCAGTTTCCGTATCCATCAGCCCCAGCATTTT
>NA|TRBV11-2|NA|15|TRBJ1-6
CASSPRTERNSPLHF
TGTGCCAGCAGCCCGAGGACAGAGAGGAATTCACCCCTCCACTTT
>NA|TRBV30|TRBD2|14|TRBJ2-7
CAWSHGRSSYEQYF
TGTGCCTGGAGTCACGGGAGGAGCTCCTACGAGCAGTACTTC
>few|TRBV27|TRBD2|14|TRBJ2-1
CASSFIGGANEQFF
TGTGCCAGCAGTTTTATCGGGGGGGCCAATGAGCAGTTCTTC
>NA|TRBV28|TRBD1|15|TRBJ1-1
CASRKDRVRATEAFF
TGTGCCAGCAGAAAAGACAGGGTGAGAGCCACTGAAGCTTTCTTT
>once|TRBV7-2|NA|11|TRBJ2-5
CASSTQVTQYF
TGTGCCAGCAGCACCCAGGTGACCCAGTACTTC
>NA|TRBV6-5|TRBD2|13|TRBJ2-5
CASIRGVGETQYF
TGTGCCAGCATTCGGGGGGTGGGAGAGACCCAGTACTTC
>NA|TRBV19|TRBD1|16|TRBJ2-2
CATRSGGSEDTGELFF
TGTGCCACACGATCAGGGGGCTCTGAGGACACCGGGGAGCTGTTTTTT
>NA|TRBV6-1|NA|15|TRBJ1-5
CASSEARGSNQPQHF
TGTGCCAGCAGTGAAGCGCGCGGGAGCAATCAGCCCCAGCATTTT
>NA|TRBV5-1|TRBD2|14|TRBJ2-5
CASGEMGGPVTQYF
TGCGCCAGCGGGGAGATGGGAGGGCCTGTGACCCAGTACTTC
>NA|TRBV19|TRBD2|14|TRBJ2-7
CASTRGGGVNEQYF
TGTGCCAGTACCCGCGGGGGGGGAGTCAACGAGCAGTACTTC
>NA|TRBV24-1|TRBD1|13|TRBJ1-3
CATNRGQGNTIYF
TGTGCCACCAACAGGGGGCAGGGAAACACCATATATTTT
>NA|TRBV11-3|TRBD2|19|TRBJ2-2
CASSARSSGYSRDTGELFF
TGTGCCAGCAGCGCTAGGAGTAGCGGGTACTCTCGGGACACCGGGGAGCTGTTTTTT
>NA|TRBV27|NA|13|TRBJ1-6
CASSLGQNSPLHF
TGTGCCAGCAGTTTAGGACAGAATTCACCCCTCCACTTT
>NA|TRBV11-2|TRBD2|16|TRBJ2-1
CASSSNGETSKDEQFF
TGTGCCAGCAGCTCAAATGGCGAGACTAGCAAGGATGAGCAGTTCTTC
>NA|TRBV5-1|NA|16|TRBJ1-2
CASSLGATATNYGYTF
TGCGCCAGCAGCTTGGGGGCGACGGCGACTAACTATGGCTACACCTTC
>NA|TRBV5-6|NA|15|TRBJ2-2
CASSLQPGNTGELFF
TGTGCCAGCAGCTTACAACCGGGAAACACCGGGGAGCTGTTTTTT
>NA|TRBV9|NA|16|TRBJ2-2
CASSVSSGLNTGELFF
TGTGCCAGCAGCGTATCCAGCGGGTTAAACACCGGGGAGCTGTTTTTT
>NA|TRBV27|NA|14|TRBJ2-1
CASSPTTGYNEQFF
TGTGCCAGCAGTCCTACCACAGGTTACAATGAGCAGTTCTTC
>NA|TRBV28|NA|14|TRBJ1-5
CASRSIYSNQPQHF
TGTGCCAGCCGGTCAATTTATAGCAATCAGCCCCAGCATTTT
>NA|TRBV2|TRBD1|13|TRBJ1-2
CASKDAGGNGYTF
TGTGCCAGCAAAGATGCAGGGGGGAATGGCTACACCTTC
>NA|TRBV5-1|TRBD1|13|TRBJ1-2
CASSDRAHYGYTF
TGCGCCAGCAGCGACAGGGCGCACTATGGCTACACCTTC
>NA|TRBV5-1|TRBD2|15|TRBJ2-7
CASSGLAGGSLEQYF
TGCGCCAGCAGTGGCCTAGCGGGAGGCTCCCTCGAGCAGTACTTC
>NA|TRBV5-1|TRBD2|15|TRBJ2-7
CASSFRSGSTVEQYF
TGCGCCAGCAGCTTCCGTAGCGGGAGCACAGTCGAGCAGTACTTC
>NA|TRBV2|NA|14|TRBJ2-1
CASSVSRGMNEQFF
TGTGCCAGCAGTGTATCCAGGGGAATGAATGAGCAGTTCTTC
>NA|TRBV5-6|TRBD2|15|TRBJ2-1
CASRRSGNVYNEQFF
TGTGCCAGCAGAAGGAGCGGGAATGTTTACAATGAGCAGTTCTTC
>NA|TRBV11-2|NA|13|TRBJ1-2
CASSLGGSFGYTF
TGTGCCAGCAGCCTGGGTGGGAGTTTTGGCTACACCTTC
>NA|TRBV4-2|NA|14|TRBJ2-2
CASGGTSNTGELFF
TGTGCCAGCGGGGGGACTTCCAACACCGGGGAGCTGTTTTTT
>NA|TRBV7-9|TRBD1|17|TRBJ1-4
CASSSTGKGAANEKLFF
TGTGCCAGCAGCTCGACAGGGAAGGGAGCGGCTAATGAAAAACTGTTTTTT
>NA|TRBV4-2|TRBD2|19|TRBJ2-5
CASSHRAKREGPRWETQYF
TGTGCCAGCAGCCATCGAGCTAAGCGGGAGGGCCCTCGCTGGGAGACCCAGTACTTC
>few|TRBV7-9|NA|13|TRBJ1-6
CATSRDLTSPLHF
TGTGCCACCAGCCGGGATTTGACTTCACCCCTCCACTTT
>NA|TRBV9|TRBD2|16|TRBJ2-1
CASSVALAGVFGEQFF
TGTGCCAGCAGCGTAGCTTTAGCGGGAGTGTTCGGTGAGCAGTTCTTC
>NA|TRBV7-3|TRBD2|18|TRBJ2-3
CASSSPKLAGGRTDTQYF
TGTGCCAGCAGCTCCCCGAAACTAGCGGGAGGACGCACAGATACGCAGTATTTT
>NA|TRBV5-5|NA|12|TRBJ2-3
CASSLQGDTQYF
TGTGCCAGCAGCCTTCAGGGAGATACGCAGTATTTT